The TCR beta chain under discussion was sequenced for a study of vaccination and CD4 T cells after COVID-19. The wider study: Each convalescent patient was PCR positive for SARS-CoV-2 on nasal swab; fewer than ten cases were mild and one severe. Study-wide points: Early post-infection timepoints were missing, and relatively few convalescent patients were studied.

The germline V gene encodes CDR1 SQVTM and CDR2 ANQGSEA. The CDR3 consists of 12 residues. J gave up 3 bases and V 7 bases, and 5 bases lay outside the gene matches. As regards this clonotype: Antigen unknown.

The study sequenced cultured CD4+ T cell DNA using the Oncomine TCR Beta short-read assay. Via MiXCR, TCRdb re-called the PCR reads, giving one row per CDR3 protein. Of 15,000 to 20,000 distinct CDR3 sequences detected, around 30% appear once; the ten largest clones hold approximately 14%. The treatment denotes: approximately nine-day PBMC culture with coronavirus spike peptide pools or control peptides (ViraFEST assay). The chain couples TRBV29-1 to TRBJ2-7, with 8 bases identical to TRBD2. Sequencing was carried out using cultured CD4+ T cells from blood. The sequence derives from a human donor with COVID-19. This chain's CDR3 is CSASGLGYEQYF. DNA for the CDR3: TGCAGCGCCTCGGGACTAGGCTACGAGCAGTACTTC.